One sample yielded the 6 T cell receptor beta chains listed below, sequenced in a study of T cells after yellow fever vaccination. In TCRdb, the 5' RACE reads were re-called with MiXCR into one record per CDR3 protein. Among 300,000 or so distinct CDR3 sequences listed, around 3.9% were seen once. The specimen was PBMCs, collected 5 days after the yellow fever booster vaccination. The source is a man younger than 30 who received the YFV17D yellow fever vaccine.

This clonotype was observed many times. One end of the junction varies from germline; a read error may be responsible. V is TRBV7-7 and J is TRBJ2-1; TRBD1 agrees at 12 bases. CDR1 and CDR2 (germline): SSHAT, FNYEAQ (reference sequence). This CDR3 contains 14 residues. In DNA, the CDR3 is TGTGCTAGCAGCCCGGGACAGGGGGCGGGTGAGCAGTTCTTC. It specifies CASSPGQGAGEQFF.

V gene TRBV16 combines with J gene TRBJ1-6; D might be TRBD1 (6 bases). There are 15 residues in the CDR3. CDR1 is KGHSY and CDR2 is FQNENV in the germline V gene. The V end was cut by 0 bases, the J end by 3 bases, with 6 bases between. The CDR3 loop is CASSQSTGYNSPLHF. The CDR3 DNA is TGTGCCAGCAGCCAATCGACAGGCTATAATTCACCCCTCCACTTT.

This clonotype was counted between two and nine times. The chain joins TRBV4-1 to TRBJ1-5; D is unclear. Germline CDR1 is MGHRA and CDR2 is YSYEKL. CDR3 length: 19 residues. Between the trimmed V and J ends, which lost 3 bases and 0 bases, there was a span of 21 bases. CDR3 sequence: CASSHPDGERMLSNQPQHF. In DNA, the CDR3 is TGCGCCAGCAGCCACCCGGACGGAGAAAGAATGCTTAGCAATCAGCCCCAGCATTTT.

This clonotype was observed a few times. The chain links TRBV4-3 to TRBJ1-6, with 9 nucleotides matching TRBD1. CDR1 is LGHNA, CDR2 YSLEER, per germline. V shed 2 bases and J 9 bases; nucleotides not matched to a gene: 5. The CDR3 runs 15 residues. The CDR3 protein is CASSQQGQGASPLHF. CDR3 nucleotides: TGCGCCAGCAGCCAACAGGGACAGGGAGCTTCACCCCTCCACTTT.

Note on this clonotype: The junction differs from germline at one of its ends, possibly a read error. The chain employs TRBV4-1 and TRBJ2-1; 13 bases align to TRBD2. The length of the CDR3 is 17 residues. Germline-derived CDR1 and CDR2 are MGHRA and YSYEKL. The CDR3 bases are TGCGCCAGCAGCCGAGGACTAGCGGGGGACTCCTCCAATGAGCAGTTCTTC. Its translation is CASSRGLAGDSSNEQFF.

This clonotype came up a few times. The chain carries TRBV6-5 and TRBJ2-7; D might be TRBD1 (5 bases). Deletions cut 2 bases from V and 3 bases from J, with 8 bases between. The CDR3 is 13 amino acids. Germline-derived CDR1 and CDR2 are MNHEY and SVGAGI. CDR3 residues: CASSYRQGYEQYF. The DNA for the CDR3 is TGTGCCAGCAGTTACCGGCAGGGCTACGAGCAGTACTTC.